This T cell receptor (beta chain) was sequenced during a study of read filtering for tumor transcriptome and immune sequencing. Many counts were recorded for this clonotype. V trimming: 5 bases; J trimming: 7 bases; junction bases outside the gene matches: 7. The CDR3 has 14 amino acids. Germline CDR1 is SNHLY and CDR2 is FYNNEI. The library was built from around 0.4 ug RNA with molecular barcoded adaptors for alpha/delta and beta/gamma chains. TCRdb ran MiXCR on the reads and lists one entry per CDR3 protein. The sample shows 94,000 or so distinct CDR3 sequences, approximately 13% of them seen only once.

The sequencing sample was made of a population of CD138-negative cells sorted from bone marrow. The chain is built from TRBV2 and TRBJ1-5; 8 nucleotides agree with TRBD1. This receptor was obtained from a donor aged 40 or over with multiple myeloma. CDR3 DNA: TGTGCCAGCAGTAGACAGGGGTTGGGGCAGCCCCAGCATTTT. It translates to CASSRQGLGQPQHF.